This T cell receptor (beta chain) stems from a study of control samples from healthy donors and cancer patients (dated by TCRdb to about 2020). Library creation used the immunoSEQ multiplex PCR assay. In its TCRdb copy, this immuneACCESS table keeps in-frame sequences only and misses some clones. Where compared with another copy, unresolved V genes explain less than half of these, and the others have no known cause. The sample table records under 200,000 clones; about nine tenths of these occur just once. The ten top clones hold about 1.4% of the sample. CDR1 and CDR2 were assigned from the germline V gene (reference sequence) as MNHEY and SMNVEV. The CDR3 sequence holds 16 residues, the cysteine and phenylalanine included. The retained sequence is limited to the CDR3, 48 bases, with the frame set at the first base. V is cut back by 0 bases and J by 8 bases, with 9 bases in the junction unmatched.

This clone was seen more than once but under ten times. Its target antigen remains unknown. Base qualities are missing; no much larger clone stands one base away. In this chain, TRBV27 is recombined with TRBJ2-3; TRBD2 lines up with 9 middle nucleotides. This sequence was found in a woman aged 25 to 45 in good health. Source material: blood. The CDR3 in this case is CASSLSSAGGQRTQYF. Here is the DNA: TGTGCCAGCAGTTTATCGTCCGCGGGGGGGCAGCGTACGCAGTATTTT.